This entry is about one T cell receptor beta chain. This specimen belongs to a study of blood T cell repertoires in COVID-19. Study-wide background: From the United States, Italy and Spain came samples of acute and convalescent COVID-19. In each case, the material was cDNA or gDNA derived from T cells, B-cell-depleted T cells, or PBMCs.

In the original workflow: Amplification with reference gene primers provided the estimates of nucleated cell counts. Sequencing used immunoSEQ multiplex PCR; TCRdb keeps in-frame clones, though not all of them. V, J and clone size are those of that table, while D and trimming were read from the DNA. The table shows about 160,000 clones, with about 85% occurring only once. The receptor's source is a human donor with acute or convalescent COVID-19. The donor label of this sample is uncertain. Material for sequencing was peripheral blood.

In DNA form, the CDR3 reads TGTGCCAGTTCAACAGGCACCTGGAATTCACCCCTCCACTTT. Translated, it gives CASSTGTWNSPLHF. V and J are TRBV2 and TRBJ1-6; a possible D gene is TRBD1 (5 bases). The CDR3 spans 14 residues. Germline assignment: CDR1 SNHLY and CDR2 FYNNEI. The V end lost 9 bases, the J end lost 7 bases, and 16 bases lay between the germline ends.